These T cell receptor beta chains were read from a single sample in a study of shared clonotypes between healthy human individuals. The repertoire was sequenced with immunoSEQ multiplex PCR; TCRdb's copy has only in-frame clones and lacks some. The table has hundreds of thousands of clones, roughly 96% seen once. The sample taken for sequencing was naive CD8+ T cells sorted from blood. Every receptor here comes from a woman between 25 and 40 years old in good health. CDR3s include the opening cysteine and the closing phenylalanine or tryptophan. A D gene is named only where the DNA matches it firmly. Clone size, where shown, is once, few, many, or a class for clones that have expanded.

V	size	D	J	DNA	CDR3
TRBV21-1	once	.	TRBJ1-5	TGTGCCAGCAGCAAAGAGGACGGGCTAGGGAATCAGCCCCAGCATTTT	CASSKEDGLGNQPQHF
TRBV19	.	.	TRBJ2-2	TGTGCCAGTAACGACGGGGGTGAGGGTACCGGGGAGCTGTTTTTT	CASNDGGEGTGELFF
TRBV11-2	.	.	TRBJ2-7	TGTGCCAGCAGCTTATTGAACCTAGCGACCAGCTCCTACGAGCAGTACTTC	CASSLLNLATSSYEQYF
TRBV5-4	.	TRBD1	TRBJ2-7	TGTGCCAGCAGCTCCGACAGGGGGAAGAGCTCCTACGAGCAGTACTTC	CASSSDRGKSSYEQYF
TRBV29-1	.	TRBD2	TRBJ2-1	TGCAGCGTTGAGAAGGAGGCTAGCGGTTACAATGAGCAGTTCTTC	CSVEKEASGYNEQFF
TRBV7-9	once	.	TRBJ1-1	TGTGCCAGCAGCTTAGGGCGCGGGGTAAGGACTGAAGCTTTCTTT	CASSLGRGVRTEAFF
TRBV30	.	.	TRBJ1-5	TGTGCCTGGAGCTCAACTTCTAGGGGTCAGCCCCAGCATTTT	CAWSSTSRGQPQHF
TRBV7-6	.	.	TRBJ1-2	TGTGCCAGCAGCCCAACCGTTGGTAGCTATGGCTACACCTTC	CASSPTVGSYGYTF
TRBV29-1	.	TRBD1	TRBJ2-7	TGCAGCGTTGAGCAAGGGACAGTACGTGGGGAGCAGTACTTC	CSVEQGTVRGEQYF
TRBV13	.	TRBD1	TRBJ1-1	TGTGCCAGCAGCTACCAGACAGGGGTGAACACTGAAGCTTTCTTT	CASSYQTGVNTEAFF
TRBV10-2	.	.	TRBJ1-1	TGCGCCAGCAGTGAGTTCCTGGGGAACACTGAAGCTTTCTTT	CASSEFLGNTEAFF
TRBV2	.	TRBD1	TRBJ1-5	TGTGCCAGCAGTGAACAGGGGGCAAATCAGCCCCAGCATTTT	CASSEQGANQPQHF
TRBV7-9	.	.	TRBJ1-5	TGTGCCAGCAGCTTAGTAGGTGGTCCGTATAGCAATCAGCCCCAGCATTTT	CASSLVGGPYSNQPQHF
TRBV13	.	TRBD2	TRBJ2-7	TGTGCCAGCAGCTTAGGGCTAGCGGGAGTCCACGAGCAGTACTTC	CASSLGLAGVHEQYF
TRBV15	.	.	TRBJ2-5	TGTGCCACCAGCAGAGAGCGGGCCAACCAAGAGACCCAGTACTTC	CATSRERANQETQYF
TRBV5-3	.	TRBD2	TRBJ2-1	TGTGCCAGAAGCACCGGACTAGCGGGAGGGCCAAACAATGAGCAGTTCTTC	CARSTGLAGGPNNEQFF
TRBV27	.	TRBD2	TRBJ2-1	TGTGCCAGCAGTTTCCAAAGACTAGCGGGAGGGCCAGTGGATGAGCAGTTCTTC	CASSFQRLAGGPVDEQFF
TRBV9	.	.	TRBJ2-2	TGTGCCAGCAAGGGGACGGTGAACACCGGGGAGCTGTTTTTT	CASKGTVNTGELFF
TRBV4-1	.	TRBD1	TRBJ1-5	TGCGCCAGCAGTCCACAGGGGGCTGGCGGCAATCAGCCCCAGCATTTT	CASSPQGAGGNQPQHF
TRBV11-2	.	.	TRBJ2-5	TGTGCCAGCAGCTTATTATCAGGGAGTAACCAAGAGACCCAGTACTTC	CASSLLSGSNQETQYF
TRBV19	.	.	TRBJ1-5	TGTGCCAGTAGTATAGGCGGGGGCCATCAGCCCCAGCATTTT	CASSIGGGHQPQHF
TRBV29-1	.	TRBD2	TRBJ2-7	TGCAGCGTTTCCCTGCGGGGGAGCTCCTACGAGCAGTACTTC	CSVSLRGSSYEQYF
TRBV21-1	.	.	TRBJ2-1	TGTGCCAGCAGCAAAGCCCTGTACAATGAGCAGTTCTTC	CASSKALYNEQFF
TRBV19	.	.	TRBJ1-4	TGTGCCAGTAAGGGCGACGTAAAACTGTTTTTT	CASKGDVKLFF
TRBV28	.	TRBD1	TRBJ1-3	TGTGCCAGCAGCAACACAGGGGGCGCGGGAAACACCATATATTTT	CASSNTGGAGNTIYF
TRBV13	.	.	TRBJ1-5	TGTGCCAGCAGCTTAGTAGGGAGTTCAGTTATGGGCAATCAGCCCCAGCATTTT	CASSLVGSSVMGNQPQHF
TRBV11-2	.	.	TRBJ2-7	TGTGCCAGCAGCTTAGAGGTTAGGGGGTCTTACGAGCAGTACTTC	CASSLEVRGSYEQYF
TRBV14	few	.	TRBJ2-7	TGTGCCAGCAGCCAAGATGTGATCCAGCAGTACTTC	CASSQDVIQQYF
TRBV5-5	.	.	TRBJ2-7	TGTGCCAGCAGCTCACAGGGATCCTACGAGCAGTACTTC	CASSSQGSYEQYF
TRBV30	.	.	TRBJ2-5	TGTGCCGGGACCGATGGCGGGATAGAGACCCAGTACTTC	CAGTDGGIETQYF
TRBV11-2	.	TRBD1	TRBJ2-7	TGTGCCAGCAGGCCCGGGACAGGGGGCTACGAGCAGTACTTC	CASRPGTGGYEQYF